This entry lists 20 T cell receptor beta chains sequenced from one sample in a study of CD8 T cells in Susac syndrome. It was with random hexamers that 0.5 to 1 ug RNA was reverse transcribed. TCRdb analysed the immunoSEQ multiplex PCR reads with MiXCR anew, one entry per CDR3 protein. This table holds about 210,000 distinct CDR3 sequences, about 95% found once. Sample: CD4+ T cells from PBMCs. The receptors derive from a human donor with multiple sclerosis.

The chain employs TRBV29-1 and TRBJ2-5, with no clear D. This CDR3 has 10 amino acids. V was shortened by 2 bases and J by 4 bases, with 2 bases between the two germline ends. Germline assignment: CDR1 SQVTM and CDR2 ANQGSEA. The CDR3 spells CSVERETQYF. In DNA, the CDR3 is TGCAGCGTTGAACGAGAGACCCAGTACTTC.

V is TRBV28 and J is TRBJ2-5; D might be TRBD1 (7 bases). Trimming left V 5 bases short and J 9 bases short, with 13 bases between. The CDR3 is made up of 12 amino acids. Per the germline V gene, CDR1 is MDHEN and CDR2 is SYDVKM. CDR3 in amino acids: CASSPGGSAQYF. DNA for the CDR3: TGTGCCAGCAGTCCAGGGGGGTCGGCCCAGTACTTC.

This chain links TRBV15 with TRBJ2-3; D tentatively fits TRBD1 or TRBD2 (6 bases each). Germline loops: CDR1 LNHNV, CDR2 YYDKDF (reference sequence). The CDR3 has 15 residues. The V and J ends lost 5 bases and 2 bases respectively, with 14 bases between them. The CDR3 region is CATSRGGPYTDTQYF. The CDR3 bases are TGTGCCACCAGCCGTGGGGGGCCCTACACAGATACGCAGTATTTT.

J is TRBJ2-5 and V is TRBV3-1; 9 bases agree with TRBD1. Germline V lookup: CDR1 LGHDT, CDR2 YNNKEL (reference sequence). CDR3 length equals 16 residues. V trimming: 2 bases; J trimming: 9 bases; junction bases outside the gene matches: 13. The CDR3 loop is CASSQPTGTGTGAQYF. The CDR3 nucleotides read TGTGCCAGCAGCCAACCAACTGGGACAGGGACCGGGGCCCAGTACTTC.

V gene TRBV29-1 combines with J gene TRBJ1-6, with 8 bases that match TRBD1. After removal of 7 bases from V and 7 bases from J, the junction contained 6 bases not matched to a gene. The CDR3 length is 13 residues. Germline loops: CDR1 SQVTM, CDR2 ANQGSEA. The CDR3 here is CSAGGDMNSPLHF. The CDR3 DNA sequence: TGCAGCGCAGGGGGCGATATGAATTCACCCCTCCACTTT.

The chain couples TRBV6-5 to TRBJ1-1; 9 bases map to TRBD1. With V trimmed by 5 bases and J by 5 bases, 6 bases remained unmatched. The CDR3 is made up of 14 amino acids. Per germline, CDR1 MNHEY and CDR2 SVGAGI. CDR3 sequence (DNA): TGTGCCAGCAGTCGGACAGGGGCGGGGACTGAAGCTTTCTTT. Translating it yields CASSRTGAGTEAFF.

This chain connects TRBV3-1 to TRBJ2-4; unclear D gene. V lost 0 bases, J lost 7 bases, and 16 bases lay in between. The CDR3 runs to 16 residues. CDR1 is LGHDT and CDR2 is YNNKEL in the germline V gene (reference sequence). Written as DNA, the CDR3 is TGTGCCAGCAGCCAAGATACGCTTGGGTGGAGCAACATTCAGTACTTC. Protein product: CASSQDTLGWSNIQYF.

The chain links TRBV24-1 to TRBJ2-7, with D maybe TRBD1 (5 bases). The V end lost 4 bases, the J end lost 0 bases, and 15 bases lay between the germline ends. Germline V gene sequence: CDR1 KGHDR, CDR2 SFDVKD. This CDR3 contains 16 residues. In DNA, the CDR3 is TGTGCCACCAGTGACCCCGACAGATTCAGCTCCTACGAGCAGTACTTC. It encodes CATSDPDRFSSYEQYF.

This rearrangement joins TRBV20-1 to TRBJ2-3; 7 bases agree with TRBD2. Trimming at V came to 6 bases and at J to 5 bases, leaving 14 bases not matched to a gene. CDR3 length: 15 amino acids. Germline loops: CDR1 DFQATT, CDR2 SNEGSKA (reference sequence). The CDR3 nucleotides are TGCAGTGCCTCGGCAGAGGTGGCTAGCGGAGATACGCAGTATTTT. This encodes CSASAEVASGDTQYF.

The V gene is TRBV5-1, the J gene TRBJ2-7; the D gene is possibly TRBD2 (5 bases). The CDR3 sequence is 12 residues long. Per the germline V gene, CDR1 is SGHRS and CDR2 is YFSETQ. V lost 1 base, J lost 5 bases, and 7 bases lay in between. CDR3: CASSLSGNEQYF. In DNA, the CDR3 is TGCGCCAGCAGCTTGTCCGGGAACGAGCAGTACTTC.

The chain links TRBV7-9 to TRBJ1-4; 8 positions agree with TRBD1. CDR3 size: 14 residues. Per germline, CDR1 SEHNR and CDR2 FQNEAQ (reference sequence). The V gene end was trimmed by 5 bases and the J gene end by 8 bases; junction bases not matched to a gene: 7. In DNA, the CDR3 is TGTGCCAGCAGCACCCGACAGGGGAGGGAAAAACTGTTTTTT. This encodes CASSTRQGREKLFF.

V usage is TRBV29-1 and J usage is TRBJ1-1, with TRBD1 identical over 7 bases. Per germline, CDR1 SQVTM and CDR2 ANQGSEA. The J segment lost 0 bases and the V segment lost 4 bases, leaving 2 bases of the junction unmatched. The CDR3 covers 13 residues. CDR3 loop: CSVAGTVNTEAFF. The CDR3 coding sequence is TGCAGCGTTGCCGGGACAGTGAACACTGAAGCTTTCTTT.

The CDR3 bases are TGTGCCATCAGTGATCGGGAGAACACTGAAGCTTTCTTT. Translated: CAISDRENTEAFF. V and J are TRBV10-3 and TRBJ1-1; unclear D gene. Germline V gene lookup returns CDR1 ENHRY and CDR2 SYGVKD. This CDR3 contains 13 residues. The V end was cut by 3 bases, the J end by 1 base, with 6 bases between.

The V and J genes are TRBV18 and TRBJ2-7, with no clear D. This CDR3 spans 15 amino acids. V lost 3 bases and J 3 bases, leaving 15 bases between the germline ends. Looked up from germline, CDR1 is KGHSH and CDR2 is LQKENI. This CDR3 reads CASSPGPSSIYEQYF. In DNA, the CDR3 is TGTGCCAGCTCACCCGGTCCCAGCTCGATCTACGAGCAGTACTTC. The variable domain in full, with the rest retrieved from reference TRBV18 and TRBJ2-7, is NAGVMQNPRHLVRRRGQEARLRCSPMKGHSHVYWYRQLPEEGLKFMVYLQKENIIDESGMPKERFSAEFPKEGPSILRIQQVVRGDSAAYFCASSPGPSSIYEQYFGPGTRLTVT.

This chain connects TRBV20-1 to TRBJ2-7, with D unresolved. The CDR3 length is 13 residues. Germline-derived CDR1 and CDR2 are DFQATT and SNEGSKA (reference sequence). Trimming stripped 6 bases from V and 2 bases from J, with 14 bases between. The CDR3: CSAPMVGTYEQYF. In DNA, the CDR3 is TGCAGTGCCCCTATGGTTGGGACCTACGAGCAGTACTTC.

The chain joins TRBV6-2 or TRBV6-3 to TRBJ2-3; 8 bases match TRBD1. Germline V lookup: CDR1 MNHEY, CDR2 SVGEGT. CDR3 length: 16 residues. Losses at the gene ends were 10 bases for V and 2 bases for J; bases not matched to a gene: 14. CDR3 DNA: TGTGCCACCGCCGGGACGACAGGGGTAACCACAGATACGCAGTATTTT. Residues: CATAGTTGVTTDTQYF.

The chain is built from TRBV6-5 and TRBJ1-5, with 7 bases aligning to TRBD1. V lost 6 bases and J lost 4; bases outside the gene matches: 0. Germline CDR1 is MNHEY and CDR2 is SVGAGI. CDR3 length: 12 residues. In DNA, the CDR3 is TGTGCCAGCAGACAGGGGAATCAGCCCCAGCATTTT. Its protein product is CASRQGNQPQHF.

CDR3: CASSWDSNQPQHF. CDR3 nucleotide sequence: TGTGCCAGCAGCTGGGACAGCAATCAGCCCCAGCATTTT. The chain recombines TRBV28 with TRBJ1-5; D may be TRBD1 (5 bases). V lost 6 bases and J lost 1, with 7 bases in between. The CDR3 extends over 13 amino acids. Looked up from germline, CDR1 is MDHEN and CDR2 is SYDVKM. Complete variable domain (other parts from reference TRBV28 and TRBJ1-5): DVKVTQSSRYLVKRTGEKVFLECVQDMDHENMFWYRQDPGLGLRLIYFSYDVKMKEKGDIPEGYSVSREKKERFSLILESASTNQTSMYLCASSWDSNQPQHFGDGTRLSIL.

The rearrangement links TRBV28 to TRBJ2-5; TRBD2 is a possible D gene (5 bases). The germline gives CDR1 MDHEN, CDR2 SYDVKM. There are 11 residues in the CDR3. The germline V and J ends were trimmed by 10 bases and 5 bases, with 11 bases remaining between them. The CDR3 DNA reads as TGTGCCACCCTTAGGGAGGAGACCCAGTACTTC. Translating it yields CATLREETQYF.

This clonotype was counted a single time. J is TRBJ2-3 and V is TRBV2; TRBD1 is a possible D gene (6 bases). Germline V gene data show CDR1 as SNHLY and CDR2 as FYNNEI. V was trimmed by 4 bases and J by 4 bases, leaving 12 bases between them. The CDR3 has 14 residues. The CDR3 is CASSVGRGADTQYF. CDR3 nucleotide sequence: TGTGCCAGCAGTGTGGGCAGGGGAGCAGATACGCAGTATTTT. Full variable domain (rest looked up from reference TRBV2 and TRBJ2-3): EPEVTQTPSHQVTQMGQEVILRCVPISNHLYFYWYRQILGQKVEFLVSFYNNEISEKSEIFDDQFSVERPDGSNFTLKIRSTKLEDSAMYFCASSVGRGADTQYFGPGTRLTVL.